This T cell receptor beta chain came from a study of regulatory T cells in long-lasting Graves disease. Study summary: Graves' patients diagnosed newly had used antithyroid drugs under 3 months. The study's findings and limits: Sample size, which was small, may have reduced accuracy.

This clonotype turned up a few times. The antigen is undetermined. The time point: newly diagnosed GD, antithyroid drugs for less than 3 months. Extracted RNA from PBMCs served as the source of the TCR library. An endocrinology unit in Xi'an, China, supplied the patients. Arm-PCR of CDR3 regions with iRepertoire HTBI primers generated TCR beta libraries. Via MiXCR, TCRdb re-called the multiplex PCR reads, giving one row per CDR3 protein. This sample has 560,000 or so distinct CDR3 sequences; about 15% occur once, and the top ten carry around 11%. The CDR3 runs to 13 residues. The germline CDR1 and CDR2 sequences are DFQATT and SNEGSKA (reference sequence). V was pared by 4 bases and J by 4 bases, with 4 bases of the junction left unmatched. This sample was shared with a second study, whose subject was T cells in Graves' hyperthyroidism and ophthalmopathy. From that study: Clonotypes that were expanded in thyroid above 0.001 mostly appeared in blood too.

The sequence came from a man between 18 and 35 years old with Graves disease. The specimen was peripheral blood mononuclear cells (PBMCs), collected at new diagnosis, from a patient treated with antithyroid drugs. The chain combines TRBV20-1 with TRBJ2-7, with TRBD1 matching over 10 bases. The DNA for the CDR3 is TGCAGTGCTATGACAGGGGGCGCGTACGAGCAGTACTTC. This translates into CSAMTGGAYEQYF.